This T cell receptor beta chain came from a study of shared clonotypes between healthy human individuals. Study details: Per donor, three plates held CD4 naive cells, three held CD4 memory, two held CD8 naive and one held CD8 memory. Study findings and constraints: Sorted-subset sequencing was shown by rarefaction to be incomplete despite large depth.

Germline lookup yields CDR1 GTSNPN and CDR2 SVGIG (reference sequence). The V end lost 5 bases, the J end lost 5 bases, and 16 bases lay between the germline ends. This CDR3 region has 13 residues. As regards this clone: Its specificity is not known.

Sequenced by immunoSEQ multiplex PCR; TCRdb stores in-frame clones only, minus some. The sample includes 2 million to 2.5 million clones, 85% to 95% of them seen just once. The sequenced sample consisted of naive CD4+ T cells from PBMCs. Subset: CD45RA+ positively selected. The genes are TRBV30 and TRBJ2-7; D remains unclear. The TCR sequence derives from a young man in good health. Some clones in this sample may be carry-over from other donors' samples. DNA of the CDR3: TGTGCCTGGCTAACAGTAGGCGTGAACGAGCAGTACTTC. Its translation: CAWLTVGVNEQYF.